The 22 T cell receptor beta chains in this list originate from one sample, sequenced in a study of early T cells in non-severe SARS-CoV-2 infection. TCRdb re-derived calls from the 5' RACE reads in MiXCR, one entry per CDR3 protein. This table has more than 50,000 distinct CDR3 sequences, 10% to 15% appearing once. The sequencing input was whole blood. Receptors were obtained from an adult who was a healthcare worker with PCR-confirmed SARS-CoV-2 infection or an uninfected control (not recorded which).

The V and J genes are TRBV20-1 and TRBJ2-7; TRBD2 aligns across 7 bases. Losses at the gene ends were 3 bases for V and 4 bases for J; bases not matched to a gene: 6. The CDR3 covers 13 residues. Germline CDR1 and CDR2: DFQATT and SNEGSKA (reference sequence). CDR3 DNA: TGCAGTGCTAGTCGCGGGAGTATATACGAGCAGTACTTC. Translating gives CSASRGSIYEQYF.

The V and J genes are TRBV10-3 and TRBJ2-7; 11 bases align to TRBD2. The CDR3 has 14 residues. V gave up 9 bases and J gave up 2 bases; unmatched junction bases: 6. The germline CDR1 and CDR2 sequences are ENHRY and SYGVKD. The CDR3 bases are TGTGCCATTGCCGGGACTAGCGGAACCTACGAGCAGTACTTC. Translating it yields CAIAGTSGTYEQYF.

This clonotype has a count of ten or more. J is TRBJ2-7 and V is TRBV5-1; 7 nucleotides agree with TRBD1. This CDR3 has 15 residues. The V gene's germline CDR1 is SGHRS and CDR2 YFSETQ. V was clipped by 2 bases and J by 1 base; unmatched bases: 6. CDR3 amino acids: CASSFTGEASYEQYF. CDR3 in DNA: TGCGCCAGCAGCTTTACAGGGGAAGCGTCCTACGAGCAGTACTTC.

This clonotype occurred many times. The CDR3 region is CASRPPSGSPPDTQYF. The CDR3 DNA reads TGTGCCAGCAGACCCCCTAGCGGGAGCCCCCCAGATACGCAGTATTTT. The J gene is TRBJ2-3, the V gene TRBV7-9; 10 bases line up with TRBD2. Germline V gene lookup returns CDR1 SEHNR and CDR2 FQNEAQ (reference sequence). J lost 4 bases, V lost 6 bases, and 10 bases had no gene match. CDR3 length: 16 amino acids. The complete variable domain, with remaining parts taken from reference TRBV7-9 and TRBJ2-3, reads DTGVSQNPRHKITKRGQNVTFRCDPISEHNRLYWYRQTLGQGPEFLTYFQNEAQLEKSRLLSDRFSAERPKGSFSTLEIQRTEQGDSAMYLCASRPPSGSPPDTQYFGPGTRLTVL.

This clonotype turned up a few times. The CDR3, as DNA: TGTGCCAGCAGCCCGCGATTTGACGAGCAGTACTTC. It translates to CASSPRFDEQYF. The chain recombines TRBV11-2 with TRBJ2-7; D call uncertain. CDR1 is SGHAT, CDR2 FQNNGV, per germline. The CDR3 is 12 amino acids. Trimming stripped 5 bases from V and 5 bases from J, with 10 bases between.

This chain uses TRBV29-1 with TRBJ2-7; TRBD1 aligns across 11 bases. J lost 2 bases, V lost 4 bases, and 1 base had no gene match. CDR3 length equals 13 residues. Germline CDR1 is SQVTM and CDR2 is ANQGSEA. The CDR3 sequence is CSVGTGGAYEQYF. The CDR3 nucleotides are TGCAGCGTTGGGACAGGGGGCGCCTACGAGCAGTACTTC.

The J gene is TRBJ2-3, the V gene TRBV28; a weak D match, TRBD2 (5 bases). CDR3 length: 11 amino acids. V was cut by 8 bases and J by 3 bases, with 6 bases left in between. Per the germline V gene, CDR1 is MDHEN and CDR2 is SYDVKM. The CDR3 loop is CASWETDTQYF. In DNA, the CDR3 is TGTGCCAGCTGGGAGACAGATACGCAGTATTTT.

The chain carries TRBV24-1 and TRBJ2-7; no definite D call. Germline-derived CDR1 and CDR2 are KGHDR and SFDVKD. V gave up 5 bases and J gave up 0 bases, with 16 bases separating them. The CDR3 contains 16 residues. The CDR3: CATSALGGRGSYEQYF. The DNA of the CDR3 is TGTGCCACCAGTGCTCTAGGCGGCCGAGGCTCCTACGAGCAGTACTTC.

This clonotype was observed a few times. The rearrangement joins TRBV20-1 to TRBJ2-3, with TRBD2 matching over 13 bases. CDR1 DFQATT and CDR2 SNEGSKA come from the germline V gene (reference sequence). The V segment lost 6 bases and the J segment 0 bases; nucleotides outside the gene matches: 3. This CDR3 has 15 amino acids. DNA for the CDR3: TGCAGTGCGACGACTAGCGGGGGGAGCACAGATACGCAGTATTTT. Its protein product is CSATTSGGSTDTQYF.

A note on this clonotype: A read error may account for a junction end that differs from germline. The chain couples TRBV11-3 to TRBJ2-3; D is perhaps TRBD2 (6 bases). Germline-derived CDR1 and CDR2 are SGHNT and YENEEA. The length of the CDR3 is 16 residues. The CDR3 region has the DNA TGTGCTAGCAGCTTAGGGACGGACTATAGCACAGATACGCAGTATTTT. Translated, it gives CASSLGTDYSTDTQYF.

This chain links TRBV5-1 with TRBJ2-3, with 11 bases fitting TRBD1. Losses at the gene ends were 3 bases for V and 6 bases for J; bases not matched to a gene: 6. The CDR3 totals 15 residues. Per the germline V gene, CDR1 is SGHRS and CDR2 is YFSETQ. Written as DNA, the CDR3 is TGCGCCAGCAGCTGGGGGACAGGGGGTGCGGATACGCAGTATTTT. It codes for CASSWGTGGADTQYF.

The table lists this clonotype with many counts. The CDR3 is CASSPRTVKGNSPLHF. CDR3 in DNA: TGTGCCAGCAGTCCGAGGACGGTGAAGGGTAATTCACCCCTCCACTTT. The chain is built from TRBV13 and TRBJ1-6; no clear D. This CDR3 has 16 residues. The germline gives CDR1 PRHDT, CDR2 FYEKMQ (reference sequence). V lost 6 bases and J 6 bases, leaving 18 bases between the germline ends.

This clonotype has just a few counts. This chain connects TRBV16 to TRBJ1-1, with D possibly TRBD1 on 6 matching bases. There are 13 residues in the CDR3. Trimming pared 3 bases from V and 11 bases from J, leaving 16 bases between. Germline assignment: CDR1 KGHSY and CDR2 FQNENV. CDR3 sequence: CASSQNGGGMAFF. CDR3 in DNA: TGTGCCAGCAGCCAGAATGGAGGGGGAATGGCTTTCTTT.

This clonotype has only a few counts. The missing conserved phenylalanine or tryptophan at the end of this CDR3 makes a read error likely. This chain connects TRBV6-6 to TRBJ2-1, with D tentatively TRBD1 or TRBD2 (5 bases each). V was clipped by 2 bases and J by 3 bases, with 11 bases between them. Germline lookup yields CDR1 MNHNY and CDR2 SVGAGI (reference sequence). The CDR3 contains 15 residues. DNA of the CDR3: TGTGCCAGCAGTTACACACAGGCGGGCTACAATGAGCAGTTCCTC. Translating it yields CASSYTQAGYNEQFL.

This clonotype showed up many times. The chain carries TRBV11-2 and TRBJ1-2; the match to TRBD1 covers 9 bases. Germline trimming cut 3 bases from V and 4 bases from J; bases unmatched to any gene: 3. In germline, CDR1 is SGHAT, CDR2 FQNNGV. This CDR3 is 14 amino acids long. This chain's CDR3 is CASSLGQGGYGYTF. Written as DNA, the CDR3 is TGTGCCAGCAGCTTGGGACAGGGTGGCTATGGCTACACCTTC.

In this sample, this clonotype turned up many times. V gene TRBV12-3 or TRBV12-4 combines with J gene TRBJ2-3, with D maybe TRBD1 (8 bases). The CDR3 consists of 16 residues. V was shortened by 6 bases and J by 2 bases, with 18 bases between the two germline ends. CDR3 sequence (DNA): TGTGCCAGCAGCCGGAACAGGGGGGGGAACACAGATACGCAGTATTTT. Translating it yields CASSRNRGGNTDTQYF.

The chain couples TRBV3-1 to TRBJ2-7; the D gene could be TRBD1 or TRBD2 (5 bases each). The CDR3 runs 14 residues. The germline CDR1 and CDR2 sequences are LGHDT and YNNKEL (reference sequence). The V and J ends lost 2 bases and 2 bases respectively, with 10 bases between them. The CDR3 sequence: CASSQPGTTYEQYF. CDR3 DNA sequence: TGTGCCAGCAGCCAACCAGGGACCACCTACGAGCAGTACTTC.

This clonotype was counted a few times. V is TRBV15 and J is TRBJ2-7; TRBD1 matches 8 bases. V gave up 6 bases and J gave up 6 bases; unmatched junction bases: 10. This CDR3 is 14 amino acids long. Germline CDR1 and CDR2: LNHNV and YYDKDF (reference sequence). CDR3 sequence (DNA): TGTGCCACCAGTAAAGGGACAGGTCAGCCCGAGCAGTACTTC. Its translation is CATSKGTGQPEQYF.

The chain uses TRBV5-6 and TRBJ2-2; D unclear. This CDR3 comprises 12 residues. Between the trimmed V and J ends, which lost 2 bases and 2 bases, there was a span of 1 base. From germline, CDR1 is SGHDT and CDR2 YYEEEE. CDR3: CASSFNTGELFF. The CDR3 DNA reads TGTGCCAGCAGCTTTAACACCGGGGAGCTGTTTTTT.

A few counts support this clonotype. The rearrangement uses TRBV4-3 and TRBJ1-5; D possibly corresponds to TRBD1 (6 bases). V dropped 4 bases and J dropped 6 bases, with 16 bases sitting between them. The CDR3 runs to 15 residues. Germline-derived CDR1 and CDR2 are LGHNA and YSLEER. The DNA for the CDR3 is TGCGCCAGCAGCCCTGAGGGGGGCCCGGGTCAGCCCCAGCATTTT. Amino acids: CASSPEGGPGQPQHF.

The chain is built from TRBV7-2 and TRBJ2-7; 9 bases fit TRBD2. V shed 5 bases, J shed 6 bases, and the junction held 2 bases outside the gene matches. CDR1 and CDR2 from the germline V gene are SGHTA and FQGNSA. The CDR3 sequence is 12 residues long. The CDR3 nucleotides are TGTGCCAGCAGCCCAGCGGGGGGCGAGCAGTACTTC. This codes for CASSPAGGEQYF. Filled out from reference TRBV7-2 and TRBJ2-7, the complete variable domain reads GAGVSQSPSNKVTEKGKDVELRCDPISGHTALYWYRQSLGQGLEFLIYFQGNSAPDKSGLPSDRFSAERTGGSVSTLTIQRTQQEDSAVYLCASSPAGGEQYFGPGTRLTVT.

This clonotype was counted many times. The chain carries TRBV2 and TRBJ2-1; possibly TRBD2 for D (6 bases). V lost 5 bases and J 4 bases, leaving 18 bases between the germline ends. From germline, CDR1 is SNHLY and CDR2 FYNNEI. There are 16 residues in the CDR3. The CDR3 DNA sequence: TGTGCCAGCAGTTTTATAAGCGGGCAACTTTACAATGAGCAGTTCTTC. This translates into CASSFISGQLYNEQFF.